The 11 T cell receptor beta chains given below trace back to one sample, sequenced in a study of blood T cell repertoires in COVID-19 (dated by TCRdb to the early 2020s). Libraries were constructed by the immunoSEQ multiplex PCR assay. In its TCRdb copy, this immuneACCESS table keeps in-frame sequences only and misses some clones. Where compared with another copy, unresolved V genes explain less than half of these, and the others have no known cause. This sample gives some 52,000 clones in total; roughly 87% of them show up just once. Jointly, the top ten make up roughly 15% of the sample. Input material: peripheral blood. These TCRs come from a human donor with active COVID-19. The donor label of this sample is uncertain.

The CDR3 sequence: CASTPGGLMNTEAFF. The CDR3, as DNA: TGTGCCAGCACGCCAGGGGGGCTGATGAACACTGAAGCTTTCTTT. The rearrangement links TRBV6-5 to TRBJ1-1; 7 bases agree with TRBD1. Germline CDR1 is MNHEY and CDR2 is SVGAGI. The CDR3 contains 15 residues. Losses at the gene ends were 7 bases for V and 0 bases for J; bases not matched to a gene: 8.

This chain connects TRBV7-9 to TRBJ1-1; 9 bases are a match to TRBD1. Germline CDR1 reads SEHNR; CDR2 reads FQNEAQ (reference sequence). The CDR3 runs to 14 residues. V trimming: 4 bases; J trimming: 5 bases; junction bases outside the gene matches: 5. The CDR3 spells CASSSWTGATEAFF. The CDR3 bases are TGTGCCAGCAGCTCATGGACAGGGGCGACTGAAGCTTTCTTT.

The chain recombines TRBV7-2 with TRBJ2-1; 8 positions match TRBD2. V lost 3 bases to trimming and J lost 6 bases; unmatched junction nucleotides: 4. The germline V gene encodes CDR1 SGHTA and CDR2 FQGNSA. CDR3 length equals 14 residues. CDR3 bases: TGTGCCAGCAGCTTCGGGGGGGCCTCCAATGAGCAGTTCTTC. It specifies CASSFGGASNEQFF.

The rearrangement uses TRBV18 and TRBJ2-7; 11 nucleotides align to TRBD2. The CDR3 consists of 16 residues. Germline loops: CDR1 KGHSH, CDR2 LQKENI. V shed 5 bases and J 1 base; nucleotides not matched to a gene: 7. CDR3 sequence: CASSRTLAGGSYEQYF. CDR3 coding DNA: TGTGCCAGCTCAAGAACCCTAGCGGGGGGTTCCTACGAGCAGTACTTC.

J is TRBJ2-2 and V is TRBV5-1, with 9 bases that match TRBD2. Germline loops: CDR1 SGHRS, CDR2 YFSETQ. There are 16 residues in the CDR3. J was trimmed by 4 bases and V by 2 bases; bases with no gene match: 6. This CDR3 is CASSLRLAASTGELFF. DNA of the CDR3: TGCGCCAGCAGCTTACGACTAGCGGCGAGCACCGGGGAGCTGTTTTTT.

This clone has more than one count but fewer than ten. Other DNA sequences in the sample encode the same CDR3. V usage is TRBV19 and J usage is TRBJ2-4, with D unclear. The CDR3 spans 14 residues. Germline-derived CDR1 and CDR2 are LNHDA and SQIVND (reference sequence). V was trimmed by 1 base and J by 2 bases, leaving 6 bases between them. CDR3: CASSIAGTKNIQYF. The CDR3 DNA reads TGTGCCAGTAGTATAGCAGGTACCAAAAACATTCAGTACTTC.

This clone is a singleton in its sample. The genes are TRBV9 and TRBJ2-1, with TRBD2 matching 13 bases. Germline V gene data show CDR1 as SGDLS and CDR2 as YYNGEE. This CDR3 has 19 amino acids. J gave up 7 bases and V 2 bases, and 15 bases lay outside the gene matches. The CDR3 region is CASSVTSGGLLTDRNEQFF. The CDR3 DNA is TGTGCCAGCAGCGTGACTAGCGGGGGGCTCCTTACAGATAGAAATGAGCAGTTCTTC. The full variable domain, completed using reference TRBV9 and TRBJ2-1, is DSGVTQTPKHLITATGQRVTLRCSPRSGDLSVYWYQQSLDQGLQFLIQYYNGEERAKGNILERFSAQQFPDLHSELNLSSLELGDSALYFCASSVTSGGLLTDRNEQFFGPGTRLTVL.

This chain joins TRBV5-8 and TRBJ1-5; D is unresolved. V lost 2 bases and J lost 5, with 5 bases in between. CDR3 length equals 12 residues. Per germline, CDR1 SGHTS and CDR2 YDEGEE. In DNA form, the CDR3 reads TGTGCCAGCAGCTTCGACTATCAGCCCCAGCATTTT. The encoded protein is CASSFDYQPQHF.

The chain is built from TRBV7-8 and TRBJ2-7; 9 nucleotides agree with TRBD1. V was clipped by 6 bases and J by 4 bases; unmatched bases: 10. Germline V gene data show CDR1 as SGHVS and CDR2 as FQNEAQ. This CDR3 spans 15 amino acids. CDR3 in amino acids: CASRSERTGEYEQYF. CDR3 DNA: TGTGCCAGCAGATCCGAGAGGACAGGGGAATACGAGCAGTACTTC. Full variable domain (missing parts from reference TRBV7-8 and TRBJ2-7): GAGVSQSPRYKVAKRGQDVALRCDPISGHVSLFWYQQALGQGPEFLTYFQNEAQLDKSGLPSDRFFAERPEGSVSTLKIQRTQQEDSAVYLCASRSERTGEYEQYFGPGTRLTVT.

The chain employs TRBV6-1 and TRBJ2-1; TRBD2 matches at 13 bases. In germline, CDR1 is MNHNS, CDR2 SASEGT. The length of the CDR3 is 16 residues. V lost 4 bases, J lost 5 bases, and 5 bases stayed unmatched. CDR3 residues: CASSVRLAGGNNEQFF. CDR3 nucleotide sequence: TGTGCCAGCAGTGTTAGACTAGCGGGGGGCAACAATGAGCAGTTCTTC.

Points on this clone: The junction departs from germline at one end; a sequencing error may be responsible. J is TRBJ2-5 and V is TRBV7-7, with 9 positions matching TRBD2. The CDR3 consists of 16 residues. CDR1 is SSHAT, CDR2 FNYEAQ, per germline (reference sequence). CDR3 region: CASSPLRGGYQETQYF. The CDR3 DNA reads TGTGCTAGCAGCCCCCTGCGGGGGGGTTACCAAGAGACCCAGTACTTC.